Shown below are 32 T cell receptor beta chains from a single sample sequenced in a study of blood T cells in healthy people across ages. Together with a sample-barcoded 5' primer, a J-beta primer mix was included in a second PCR lasting roughly 6 to 12 cycles. From the 5' RACE reads, TCRdb called clonotypes with MiXCR, one entry per CDR3 protein. The table records some 1.8 million distinct CDR3 sequences, around 42% of them present only once. Sequencing was performed on blood. The receptors come from a human donor in good health.

Of note for this clonotype: Germline and junction disagree at one end, which may indicate a read error. This CDR3 reads CACSLRAGDDTQYF. The CDR3 DNA sequence: TGTGCCTGCAGCTTACGGGCGGGGGATGATACGCAGTATTTT. The chain employs TRBV7-2 and TRBJ2-3, with 7 bases fitting TRBD2. The germline V gene has CDR1 SGHTA and CDR2 FQGNSA. CDR3 length: 14 residues.

Notes on this clonotype: A much larger clone lies a single base off, so this may be a read error. The chain has TRBV7-3 and TRBJ2-5, with D hard to call. Per germline, CDR1 SGHTA and CDR2 FQGTGA. The length of the CDR3 is 13 residues. With 2 bases removed from V and 14 bases from J, the gap between germline ends came to 18 bases. In nucleotides, the CDR3 is TGTGCCAGCAGCTTATCAGTAGGGTACGAGCACTACTTC. Its protein product is CASSLSVGYEHYF.

The V and J genes are TRBV28 and TRBJ1-1; D may be TRBD1 (5 bases). This CDR3 region has 13 residues. V lost 5 bases, J lost 7 bases, and 14 bases lay in between. The V gene's germline CDR1 is MDHEN and CDR2 SYDVKM. In DNA form, the CDR3 reads TGTGCCAGCAGTCCGCTGGGGAGGGGTGAAGCTTTCTTT. Translating gives CASSPLGRGEAFF. The full variable domain, its missing parts supplied by reference TRBV28 and TRBJ1-1, is DVKVTQSSRYLVKRTGEKVFLECVQDMDHENMFWYRQDPGLGLRLIYFSYDVKMKEKGDIPEGYSVSREKKERFSLILESASTNQTSMYLCASSPLGRGEAFFGQGTRLTVV.

The CDR3 is CSARGLNTGELFF. The CDR3 DNA reads as TGCAGTGCTAGAGGTTTGAACACCGGGGAGCTGTTTTTT. This rearrangement joins TRBV20-1 to TRBJ2-2; D unclear. The germline V gene has CDR1 DFQATT and CDR2 SNEGSKA (reference sequence). This CDR3 comprises 13 residues. Trimming removed 1 base from V and 1 base from J, with 4 bases in between.

The CDR3 loop reads CASGQLEGEKLFF. For the CDR3, the DNA is TGTGCCAGCGGACAGCTAGAAGGGGAAAAACTGTTTTTT. The gene calls are TRBV6-2 or TRBV6-3 and TRBJ1-4, with D maybe TRBD1 (6 bases). Germline assignment: CDR1 MNHEY and CDR2 SVGEGT. Trimming cost V 8 bases and J 8 bases, with 15 bases left between them. This CDR3 has 13 amino acids.

This clonotype showed up just a few times. The chain recombines TRBV6-2 or TRBV6-3 with TRBJ2-4; no firm D call. The CDR3 has 13 amino acids. Looked up from germline, CDR1 is MNHEY and CDR2 is SVGEGT. Trimming took 2 bases from V and 5 from J, leaving 7 bases between them. This CDR3 is CASSYSLENIQYF. DNA for the CDR3: TGTGCCAGCAGTTACAGCCTCGAAAACATTCAGTACTTC.

The chain combines TRBV14 with TRBJ2-5, with D perhaps being TRBD1 or TRBD2 (5 bases each). Trimming removed 3 bases from V and 6 bases from J, with 11 bases in between. This CDR3 region has 13 residues. Germline CDR1 and CDR2: SGHDN and FVKESK. CDR3 in amino acids: CASSQFGGKTQYF. The CDR3 DNA reads as TGTGCCAGCAGCCAGTTTGGGGGAAAGACCCAGTACTTC.

This chain connects TRBV4-3 to TRBJ1-1; tentatively, D is TRBD1 (6 bases). Trimming took off 0 bases at V and 10 bases at J, with 15 bases between the two ends. The CDR3 has 14 residues. CDR1 is LGHNA, CDR2 YSLEER, per germline. CDR3 protein: CASSQDVFGRGAFF. For the CDR3, the DNA is TGCGCCAGCAGCCAAGACGTCTTCGGCAGGGGAGCTTTCTTT.

CDR3 bases: TGTGCCAGCAGCTGCGGGCCGGCTAGTGAAAAACTGTTTTTT. This codes for CASSCGPASEKLFF. This chain uses TRBV7-9 with TRBJ1-4; D uncertain. CDR3 length equals 14 residues. Germline CDR1 reads SEHNR; CDR2 reads FQNEAQ (reference sequence). The V gene lost 4 bases and the J gene lost 7 bases, with 13 bases spanning the gap.

V usage is TRBV3-1 and J usage is TRBJ2-2, with TRBD2 matching over 11 bases. The CDR3 length is 17 residues. V shed 3 bases and J 3 bases; nucleotides not matched to a gene: 6. In germline, CDR1 is LGHDT, CDR2 YNNKEL (reference sequence). CDR3 amino acids: CASSQAGTSGYTGELFF. The CDR3 nucleotides read TGTGCCAGCAGCCAGGCCGGGACTAGCGGATACACCGGGGAGCTGTTTTTT.

V and J are TRBV29-1 and TRBJ1-1; TRBD1 matches 7 bases. CDR3 length equals 11 residues. The V and J ends lost 6 bases and 7 bases, in that order; junction bases with no gene match: 5. From germline, CDR1 is SQVTM and CDR2 ANQGSEA. The CDR3 protein is CSVLRTGEAFF. The CDR3 nucleotides read TGCAGCGTCCTCCGGACAGGTGAAGCTTTCTTT.

The rearrangement uses TRBV9 and TRBJ1-2, with unresolved D. The CDR3 consists of 15 residues. Looked up from germline, CDR1 is SGDLS and CDR2 is YYNGEE. Trimming pared 0 bases from V and 6 bases from J, leaving 15 bases between. CDR3 nucleotide sequence: TGTGCCAGCAGCGTAGTAAGGGAAGGATGGGATGGCTACACCTTC. This codes for CASSVVREGWDGYTF.

J is TRBJ2-2 and V is TRBV2; D is unclear. V dropped 1 base and J dropped 6 bases, with 6 bases sitting between them. Germline V gives CDR1 SNHLY, CDR2 FYNNEI. This CDR3 region has 13 residues. The CDR3 is CASSEELAGELFF. CDR3 nucleotides: TGTGCCAGCAGTGAAGAACTGGCCGGGGAGCTGTTTTTT.

This clonotype has ten or more counts. V gene TRBV10-3 combines with J gene TRBJ2-1; TRBD2 agrees at 7 bases. This CDR3 contains 14 residues. With 5 bases clipped from V and 6 bases from J, the junction kept 7 bases outside the gene matches. Looked up from germline, CDR1 is ENHRY and CDR2 is SYGVKD. The DNA for the CDR3 is TGTGCCATCAGTACTAGCGATGGAGGCAATGAGCAGTTCTTC. Protein: CAISTSDGGNEQFF.

The chain links TRBV12-3 or TRBV12-4 to TRBJ2-3, with 11 bases identical to TRBD2. The CDR3 spans 16 residues. V gave up 4 bases and J gave up 6 bases; unmatched junction bases: 9. CDR3 region: CASSWISGGEADTQYF. CDR3 nucleotides: TGTGCCAGCAGTTGGATTAGCGGGGGGGAAGCGGATACGCAGTATTTT.

This clonotype was counted ten times or more. The chain carries TRBV7-2 and TRBJ2-3; D gene unclear. CDR1 is SGHTA, CDR2 FQGNSA, per germline. CDR3 length: 14 amino acids. The ends were cut back, 4 bases at V and 0 bases at J, with 8 bases in the middle. Here the CDR3 reads CASSWLFSTDTQYF. The DNA of the CDR3 is TGTGCCAGCAGCTGGTTATTCAGCACAGATACGCAGTATTTT.

This clonotype has only one observation. The genes are TRBV3-1 and TRBJ2-1; 8 nucleotides match TRBD2. The ends lost 10 bases at V and 9 bases at J; junction bases unmatched: 17. CDR3 length equals 15 residues. CDR1 is LGHDT and CDR2 is YNNKEL in the germline V gene (reference sequence). The CDR3 nucleotides read TGTGCCACCAGTGAGACCGGGACTAGATTTGGTGAGCAGTTCTTC. Protein: CATSETGTRFGEQFF.

As concerns this clonotype: Compared with germline, one end of the junction differs, possibly owing to a read error. This chain links TRBV7-2 with TRBJ2-6, with D possibly being TRBD1 (5 bases). CDR1 and CDR2 from the germline V gene are SGHTA and FQGNSA. The CDR3 is made up of 15 amino acids. The CDR3 DNA sequence: TGTGCCAGCAGCCTACTTCACTCTGGGGCCAACGTCCGGACTTTC. Its translation is CASSLLHSGANVRTF.

The chain employs TRBV7-9 and TRBJ2-3; D is undetermined. Germline CDR1 reads SEHNR; CDR2 reads FQNEAQ (reference sequence). This CDR3 comprises 14 residues. With 6 bases removed from V and 5 bases from J, the gap between germline ends came to 15 bases. Here the CDR3 reads CASRTGWHEDTQYF. The CDR3, as DNA: TGTGCCAGCAGGACGGGTTGGCATGAAGATACGCAGTATTTT.

As for this clonotype: It may be a read error: a sequence one base away is much more abundant. The chain is built from TRBV7-9 and TRBJ2-6, with 10 positions matching TRBD1. CDR3 length: 19 residues. CDR1 SEHNR and CDR2 FQNEAQ come from the germline V gene (reference sequence). With V trimmed by 8 bases and J by 2 bases, 15 bases remained unmatched. CDR3 amino acids: CASGSTPDRGPTGANVLTF. The CDR3 DNA reads TGTGCCAGCGGCTCGACCCCCGACAGGGGGCCTACTGGGGCCAACGTCCTGACTTTC.

This clonotype came up a few times. The rearrangement links TRBV20-1 to TRBJ1-2; D gene ambiguous. This CDR3 has 13 residues. V lost 5 bases to trimming and J lost 4 bases, with 14 bases between them. Germline CDR1 DFQATT, CDR2 SNEGSKA (reference sequence). CDR3 sequence: CSAPVRGFYGYTF. DNA of the CDR3: TGCAGTGCTCCCGTCAGAGGGTTCTATGGCTACACCTTC.

This clonotype was recorded once. The V gene is TRBV28, the J gene TRBJ1-6, with 9 bases that match TRBD1. The junction had 14 bases not matched to a gene; V was cut back by 6 bases and J by 14 bases. CDR1 is MDHEN, CDR2 SYDVKM, per germline. CDR3 length: 15 residues. The CDR3 bases are TGTGCCAGCAGACCACAGGGGGCGGCTGGAATCACCCTCCACTTT. Its protein product is CASRPQGAAGITLHF. The entire variable domain, with the rest obtained from reference TRBV28 and TRBJ1-6, is as follows: DVKVTQSSRYLVKRTGEKVFLECVQDMDHENMFWYRQDPGLGLRLIYFSYDVKMKEKGDIPEGYSVSREKKERFSLILESASTNQTSMYLCASRPQGAAGITLHFGNGTRLTVT.

This clonotype has only a few counts. This chain connects TRBV4-3 to TRBJ2-7; 8 nucleotides line up with TRBD2. V lost 1 base and J lost 3; bases outside the gene matches: 5. This CDR3 contains 15 residues. CDR1 is LGHNA and CDR2 is YSLEER in the germline V gene. The CDR3, as DNA: TGCGCCAGCAGCCAAGGTAATAGCGGGGACTACGAGCAGTACTTC. Protein product: CASSQGNSGDYEQYF.

A few counts support this clonotype. V usage is TRBV15 and J usage is TRBJ2-5; 8 nucleotides match TRBD1. TRBJ2-1 explains the end of the DNA better; the J call may be wrong. The CDR3 contains 15 residues. In germline, CDR1 is LNHNV, CDR2 YYDKDF (reference sequence). The CDR3 reads CATSRTRGPQETQFF. The CDR3 region has the DNA TGTGCCACCAGCAGAACCAGGGGGCCCCAAGAGACCCAGTTCTTC.

Turning to this clonotype: A single base separates this from a much larger clone, so it may be a read error. The gene calls are TRBV12-3 or TRBV12-4 and TRBJ2-5; TRBD2 matches at 8 bases. The CDR3 contains 14 residues. The ends lost 6 bases at V and 1 base at J; junction bases unmatched: 4. The CDR3 DNA follows: TGTGCCAGCAGCCGCGGGACTAGCCAAGAGACCCAGTACTTC. This codes for CASSRGTSQETQYF.

The chain is built from TRBV9 and TRBJ2-1; TRBD1 matches at 9 bases. The CDR3 runs 15 residues. V was pared by 4 bases and J by 5 bases, with 7 bases of the junction left unmatched. CDR1 and CDR2 from the germline V gene are SGDLS and YYNGEE. This CDR3 is CASSTSGTGNNEQFF. CDR3 in DNA: TGTGCCAGCAGCACCTCCGGGACAGGGAACAATGAGCAGTTCTTC.

J is TRBJ1-6 and V is TRBV20-1; TRBD1 matches 7 bases. Germline CDR1 is DFQATT and CDR2 is SNEGSKA (reference sequence). V lost 6 bases to trimming and J lost 7 bases; unmatched junction nucleotides: 9. This CDR3 comprises 14 residues. The chain's CDR3 is CSAQTGNGNSPLHF. CDR3 DNA sequence: TGCAGTGCACAGACAGGGAACGGGAATTCACCCCTCCACTTT.

Note on this clonotype: One end of the junction varies from germline; a read error may be responsible. This chain connects TRBV24-1 to TRBJ2-5, with 7 bases lining up with TRBD1. The CDR3 is 14 residues long. Germline CDR1 and CDR2: KGHDR and SFDVKD. CDR3 region: CAASVGQLQETQYF. CDR3 bases: TGCGCCGCCAGTGTGGGACAGCTCCAAGAGACCCAGTACTTC.

The count of this clonotype is one. The rearrangement links TRBV20-1 to TRBJ2-7; D may correspond to TRBD1 or TRBD2 (5 bases each). Germline loops: CDR1 DFQATT, CDR2 SNEGSKA (reference sequence). Between the trimmed V and J ends, which lost 3 bases and 9 bases, there was a span of 18 bases. The CDR3 contains 13 residues. The CDR3, as DNA: TGCAGTGCTAGGGCAGGGCTCGGGGTTTGGCAGTACTTC. Protein: CSARAGLGVWQYF.

This clonotype was seen a few times. The chain employs TRBV4-3 and TRBJ2-7; no clear D gene. V lost 1 base, J lost 2 bases, and 9 bases lay in between. The CDR3 has 14 residues. CDR1 is LGHNA, CDR2 YSLEER, per germline. CDR3 amino acids: CASSQGRVAYEQYF. The CDR3 nucleotides read TGCGCCAGCAGCCAAGGGAGAGTAGCCTACGAGCAGTACTTC.

The chain uses TRBV9 and TRBJ2-3; 9 nucleotides line up with TRBD2. Germline V gene data show CDR1 as SGDLS and CDR2 as YYNGEE. The junction had 3 bases not matched to a gene; V was cut back by 0 bases and J by 1 base. The length of the CDR3 is 16 residues. The CDR3, as DNA: TGTGCCAGCAGCGTAGAGATAGCGGGGGGCACAGATACGCAGTATTTT. The encoded protein is CASSVEIAGGTDTQYF.

V usage is TRBV7-2 and J usage is TRBJ1-5; no definite D call. The CDR3 totals 13 residues. Trimming cost V 1 base and J 3 bases, with 4 bases left between them. Germline CDR1 SGHTA, CDR2 FQGNSA. CDR3 sequence reads: CASSLVDNQPQHF. In DNA form, the CDR3 reads TGTGCCAGCAGCTTAGTAGACAATCAGCCCCAGCATTTT.